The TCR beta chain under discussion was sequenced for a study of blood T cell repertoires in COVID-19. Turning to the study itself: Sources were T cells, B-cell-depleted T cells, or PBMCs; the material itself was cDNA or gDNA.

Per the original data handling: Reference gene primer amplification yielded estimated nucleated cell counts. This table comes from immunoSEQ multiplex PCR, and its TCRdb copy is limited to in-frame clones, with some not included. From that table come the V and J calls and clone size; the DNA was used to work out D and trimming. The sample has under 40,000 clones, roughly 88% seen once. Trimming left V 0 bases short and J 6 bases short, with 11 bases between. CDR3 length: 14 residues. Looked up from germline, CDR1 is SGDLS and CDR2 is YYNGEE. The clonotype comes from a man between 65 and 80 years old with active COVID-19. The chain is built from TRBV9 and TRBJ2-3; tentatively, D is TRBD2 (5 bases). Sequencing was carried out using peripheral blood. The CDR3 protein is CASSVGTRMDTQYF. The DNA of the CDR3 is TGTGCCAGCAGCGTAGGCACTAGAATGGATACGCAGTATTTT.